This T cell receptor beta chain is drawn from a study of T cell repertoires in cytomegalovirus infection. In the study overall: Indications came from public TCR beta signatures; they pointed to CMV infection and to a matching HLA type.

Notes on the study in general: Cumulative frequency of public TCR beta families picked out carriers of CMV plus the relevant HLA. HLA-C-restricted TCR beta clonotypes specific for CMV led the ex vivo response.

One entry per CDR3 protein, called by TCRdb with MiXCR from the reads. The profile shows a few hundred thousand distinct CDR3 sequences, approximately 15% of them singletons. The length of the CDR3 is 17 residues. Germline values: CDR1 DFQATT, CDR2 SNEGSKA (reference sequence). Trimming left V 0 bases short and J 1 base short, with 16 bases between. This clonotype has only a few counts. Its antigen remains unidentified. This chain uses TRBV20-1 with TRBJ2-1, with a possible D match to TRBD2 (6 bases). Sequencing was carried out using CD8+ T cells from PBMCs. The sequence was obtained from a human donor in good health (CMV status not recorded). Some clones in this sample may be carry-over from other donors' samples. The CDR3 DNA reads TGCAGTGCTAGAGATCTAAGGGAGGACAAATCCTACAATGAGCAGTTCTTC. Protein: CSARDLREDKSYNEQFF.